A selection of T cell receptor beta chains follows, all from one sample in a study of regulatory T cells in long-lasting Graves disease. TCRdb re-called the multiplex PCR reads through MiXCR, storing one row per CDR3 protein. The sample records under 500,000 distinct CDR3 sequences, about 15% being singletons. The same sample was also used in a study of T cells in Graves' hyperthyroidism and ophthalmopathy.

Sample: peripheral blood mononuclear cells (PBMCs), taken at new diagnosis, from a patient treated with antithyroid drugs. These receptors were obtained from a woman aged 25 to 45 with Graves disease. Each CDR3 is given without its conserved first and last residue. The order of the fields is V gene, clone size, CDR3 protein. Size is stated for part of the rows, as once, few or many counts, or as a class when the clone is expanded.

TRBV18	many	ASSPIIGRVKNIQY
TRBV5-1	few	ASSLGTSGRPKNTGELF
TRBV3-1	few	ASSQDPGAASYEQY
TRBV12-3/TRBV12-4	-	ASSLISGGRETQY
TRBV11-2	many	ASSLDRTALNTEAF
TRBV28	few	ASSLIREKLF
TRBV12-3/TRBV12-4	many	ASSEGWDRQPQH
TRBV28	-	ASSGWGNTGELF
TRBV6-1	many	ASSRMNTEAF
TRBV4-3	few	ASSQESRGEAF